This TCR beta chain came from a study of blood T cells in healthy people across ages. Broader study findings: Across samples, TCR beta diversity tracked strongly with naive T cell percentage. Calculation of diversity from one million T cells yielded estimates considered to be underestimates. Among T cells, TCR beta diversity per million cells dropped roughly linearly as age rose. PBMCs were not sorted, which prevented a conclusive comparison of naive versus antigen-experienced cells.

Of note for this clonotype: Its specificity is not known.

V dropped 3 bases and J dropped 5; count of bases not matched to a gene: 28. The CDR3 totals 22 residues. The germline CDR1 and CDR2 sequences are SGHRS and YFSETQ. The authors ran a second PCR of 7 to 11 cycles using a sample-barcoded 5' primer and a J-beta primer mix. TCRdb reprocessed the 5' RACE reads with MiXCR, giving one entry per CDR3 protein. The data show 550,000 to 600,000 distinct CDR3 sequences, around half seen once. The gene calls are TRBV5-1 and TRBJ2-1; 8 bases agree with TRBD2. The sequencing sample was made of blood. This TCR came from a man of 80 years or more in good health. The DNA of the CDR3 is TGCGCCAGCAGCTCCCCACCCTCGGGGGGGGACCTGCTAGCCGGGGGTAACAATGAGCAGTTCTTC. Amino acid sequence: CASSSPPSGGDLLAGGNNEQFF.